This entry describes one TCR beta chain. What it binds is unknown. These data come from a study of CD8 T cells in ankylosing spondylitis. CDR1 DFQATT and CDR2 SNEGSKA come from the germline V gene (reference sequence). The CDR3 extends over 13 amino acids. The J segment lost 8 bases and the V segment lost 5 bases, leaving 9 bases of the junction unmatched. Study findings and constraints: CD8+ cells made up the disease-linked clones, which were relatively rare in peripheral blood.

For TCR beta, libraries came from quantitative 5'-RACE with molecular barcodes. Using its own MiXCR run on the 5' RACE reads, TCRdb lists one record per CDR3 protein. The sample lists 200,000 to 300,000 distinct CDR3 sequences, around 10% occurring once. The sequencing input was blood, either unsorted or a sorted T cell fraction (not recorded which). The genes are TRBV20-1 and TRBJ1-2; 9 bases match TRBD1. The TCR comes from a male donor with ankylosing spondylitis or in good health (not recorded which). The CDR3 reads CSASDRGTAGYTF. The CDR3 DNA follows: TGCAGTGCTTCCGACAGGGGGACCGCGGGCTACACCTTC.